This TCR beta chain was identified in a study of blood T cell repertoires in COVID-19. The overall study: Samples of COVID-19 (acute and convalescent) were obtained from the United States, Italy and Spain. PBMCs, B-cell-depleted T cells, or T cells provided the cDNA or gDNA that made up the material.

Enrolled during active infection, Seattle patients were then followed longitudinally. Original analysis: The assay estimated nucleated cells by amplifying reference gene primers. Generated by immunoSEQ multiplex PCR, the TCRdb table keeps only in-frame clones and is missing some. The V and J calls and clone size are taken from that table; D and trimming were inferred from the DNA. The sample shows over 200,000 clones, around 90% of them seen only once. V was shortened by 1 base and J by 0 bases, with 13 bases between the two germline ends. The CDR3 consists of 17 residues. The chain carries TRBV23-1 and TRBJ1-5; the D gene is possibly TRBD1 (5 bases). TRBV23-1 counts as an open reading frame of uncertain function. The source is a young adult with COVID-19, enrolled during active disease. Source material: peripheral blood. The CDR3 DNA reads TGCGCCAGCAGTCAATTCCGGACACCTAATAGCAATCAGCCCCAGCATTTT. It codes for CASSQFRTPNSNQPQHF.